The 13 T cell receptor beta chains listed next were all sequenced from one sample in a study of cytomegalovirus exposure and HLA in healthy donors. In the PCR, 60 Vbeta and 13 Jbeta primers were used. TCRdb keeps only in-frame clones here, not all; method: immunoSEQ multiplex PCR. The repertoire includes 120,000 to 150,000 clones, roughly 80% of them detected once, and less than 8% sits in the top ten. Material: PBMCs. These receptors originate from a middle-aged woman in good health and CMV-seropositive.

Here the CDR3 reads CASSFLPRGAGWEHTDTQYF. CDR3 in DNA: TGTGCCAGCAGCTTTTTGCCACGGGGGGCAGGATGGGAACACACAGATACGCAGTATTTT. V is TRBV7-3 and J is TRBJ2-3; the D gene is possibly TRBD2 (7 bases). This CDR3 is 20 amino acids long. With 3 bases removed from V and 2 bases from J, the gap between germline ends came to 27 bases. Germline CDR1 is SGHTA and CDR2 is FQGTGA.

V gene TRBV7-9 combines with J gene TRBJ2-2; maybe TRBD2 (5 bases). Trimming stripped 5 bases from V and 0 bases from J, with 10 bases between. In germline, CDR1 is SEHNR, CDR2 FQNEAQ (reference sequence). The length of the CDR3 is 15 residues. The CDR3 DNA sequence: TGTGCCAGCAGCCCATCGGGGTCGAACACCGGGGAGCTGTTTTTT. The encoded protein is CASSPSGSNTGELFF.

The chain links TRBV18 to TRBJ1-1; maybe TRBD1 (5 bases). Germline loops: CDR1 KGHSH, CDR2 LQKENI. V lost 2 bases and J lost 0, with 10 bases in between. The CDR3 spans 15 residues. The CDR3 nucleotides read TGTGCCAGCTCACCAGGGGCAGAAGTGAACACTGAAGCTTTCTTT. Its protein is CASSPGAEVNTEAFF.

This chain uses TRBV7-3 with TRBJ1-6; maybe TRBD1 (6 bases). Germline CDR1 is SGHTA and CDR2 is FQGTGA. The CDR3 runs 14 residues. V was clipped by 4 bases and J by 4 bases, with 8 bases between them. The CDR3 reads CASSSQGYNSPLHF. The CDR3 coding sequence is TGTGCCAGCAGCTCACAGGGTTATAATTCACCCCTCCACTTT.

This clone was observed a handful of times. V and J are TRBV5-6 and TRBJ2-3; D is possibly TRBD1 (5 bases). V shed 2 bases and J shed 2 bases, with 9 bases lying between them. CDR1 and CDR2 (germline): SGHDT, YYEEEE. This CDR3 comprises 14 residues. CDR3: CASSLQGVTDTQYF. CDR3 sequence (DNA): TGTGCCAGCAGCTTACAAGGGGTCACAGATACGCAGTATTTT. The entire variable domain, with the rest obtained from reference TRBV5-6 and TRBJ2-3, is as follows: DAGVTQSPTHLIKTRGQQVTLRCSPKSGHDTVSWYQQALGQGPQFIFQYYEEEERQRGNFPDRFSGHQFPNYSSELNVNALLLGDSALYLCASSLQGVTDTQYFGPGTRLTVL.

The V gene is TRBV7-9, the J gene TRBJ1-1; possibly TRBD1 for D (5 bases). Germline CDR1 SEHNR, CDR2 FQNEAQ (reference sequence). This CDR3 contains 12 residues. The V end was cut by 7 bases, the J end by 2 bases, with 8 bases between. The CDR3 coding sequence is TGTGCCAGCACAGACAGAAACACTGAAGCTTTCTTT. It encodes CASTDRNTEAFF.

The chain joins TRBV5-6 to TRBJ2-1, with a tentative D call TRBD2 (7 bases). Germline V lookup: CDR1 SGHDT, CDR2 YYEEEE. The V end lost 5 bases, the J end lost 5 bases, and 17 bases lay between the germline ends. This CDR3 is built from 15 residues. The CDR3 sequence: CASRSTAGQDNEQFF. The CDR3 coding sequence is TGTGCCAGCAGGTCGACAGCGGGACAAGACAATGAGCAGTTCTTC.

The chain is built from TRBV2 and TRBJ1-2, with unresolved D. The CDR3 runs to 15 residues. The germline CDR1 and CDR2 sequences are SNHLY and FYNNEI. V was cut by 7 bases and J by 4 bases, with 19 bases left in between. CDR3 in amino acids: CASKELTSRGYGYTF. For the CDR3, the DNA is TGTGCCAGCAAGGAGCTGACGTCACGGGGCTATGGCTACACCTTC.

This clone was seen only a few times. V usage is TRBV19 and J usage is TRBJ1-5; a possible D gene is TRBD1 (5 bases). Germline V gene data show CDR1 as LNHDA and CDR2 as SQIVND (reference sequence). The V gene lost 5 bases and the J gene lost 4 bases, with 9 bases spanning the gap. The CDR3 contains 13 residues. CDR3 sequence: CASSSRVNQPQHF. CDR3 DNA sequence: TGTGCCAGTAGTTCCAGGGTTAATCAGCCCCAGCATTTT.

The gene calls are TRBV2 and TRBJ2-7; 10 bases are a match to TRBD2. Germline CDR1 is SNHLY and CDR2 is FYNNEI. The CDR3 totals 14 residues. V gave up 6 bases and J gave up 2 bases; unmatched junction bases: 4. DNA for the CDR3: TGTGCCAGCAGCAGACTAGCGGGTACCTACGAGCAGTACTTC. Translating gives CASSRLAGTYEQYF.

The rearrangement joins TRBV2 to TRBJ1-1; D remains ambiguous. With 3 bases removed from V and 2 bases from J, the gap between germline ends came to 4 bases. Germline CDR1 is SNHLY and CDR2 is FYNNEI. The CDR3 loop spans 12 amino acids. CDR3: CASSDTNTEAFF. Here the CDR3 DNA reads TGTGCCAGCAGTGACACAAACACTGAAGCTTTCTTT. The variable domain in full, with the rest retrieved from reference TRBV2 and TRBJ1-1, is EPEVTQTPSHQVTQMGQEVILRCVPISNHLYFYWYRQILGQKVEFLVSFYNNEISEKSEIFDDQFSVERPDGSNFTLKIRSTKLEDSAMYFCASSDTNTEAFFGQGTRLTVV.

CDR3 bases: TGTGCCACCAGCAGAGACCGAGGGGGCACTGAAGCTTTCTTT. Its protein is CATSRDRGGTEAFF. This chain uses TRBV15 with TRBJ1-1; a possible D gene is TRBD1 (6 bases). Trimming left V 0 bases short and J 4 bases short, with 9 bases between. From germline, CDR1 is LNHNV and CDR2 YYDKDF (reference sequence). The CDR3 is 14 residues long.

The chain carries TRBV5-4 and TRBJ2-1, with D possibly TRBD2 on 5 matching bases. Trimming took 0 bases from V and 3 from J, leaving 13 bases between them. This CDR3 has 16 amino acids. The germline V gene encodes CDR1 SGHNT and CDR2 YYREEE (reference sequence). The CDR3 protein is CASSLVGGRGYNEQFF. DNA of the CDR3: TGTGCCAGCAGCTTGGTAGGAGGCCGGGGCTACAATGAGCAGTTCTTC.